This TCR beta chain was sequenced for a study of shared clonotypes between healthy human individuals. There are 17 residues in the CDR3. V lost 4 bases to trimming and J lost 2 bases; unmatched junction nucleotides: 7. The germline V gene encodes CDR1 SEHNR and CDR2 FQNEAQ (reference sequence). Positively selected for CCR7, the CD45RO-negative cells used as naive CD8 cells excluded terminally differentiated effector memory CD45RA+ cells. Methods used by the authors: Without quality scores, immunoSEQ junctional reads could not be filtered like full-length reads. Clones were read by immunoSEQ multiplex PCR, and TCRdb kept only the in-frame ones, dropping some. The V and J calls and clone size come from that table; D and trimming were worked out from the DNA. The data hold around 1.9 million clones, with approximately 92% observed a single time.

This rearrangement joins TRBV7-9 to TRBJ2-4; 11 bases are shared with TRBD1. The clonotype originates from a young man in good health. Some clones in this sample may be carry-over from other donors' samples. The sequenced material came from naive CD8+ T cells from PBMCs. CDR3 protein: CASSSPGQGASKNIQYF. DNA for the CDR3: TGTGCCAGCAGCTCCCCTGGACAGGGGGCATCCAAAAACATTCAGTACTTC. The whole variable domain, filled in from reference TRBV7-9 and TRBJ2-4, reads DTGVSQNPRHKITKRGQNVTFRCDPISEHNRLYWYRQTLGQGPEFLTYFQNEAQLEKSRLLSDRFSAERPKGSFSTLEIQRTEQGDSAMYLCASSSPGQGASKNIQYFGAGTRLSVL.